Listed below are T cell receptor beta chains from one sample, sequenced in a study of T cell responses to AZD1222 COVID-19 vaccine. Using immunoSEQ multiplex PCR, the repertoire was profiled, and TCRdb retains in-frame clones only, with some absent. The data contain 150,000 or so clones, 91% of them singletons. Sample: peripheral blood, taken on day 0 of AZD1222 vaccination. These receptors all come from an adult in good health. The CDR3 runs from the conserved cysteine through the conserved F or W. Each record gives: D gene, J gene, V gene, clone size, CDR3 protein, CDR3 DNA. The D gene is left open where the match is weak. Some rows mark clone size as missing; the rest say once, few, many or name a class of expanded clone.

. | TRBJ1-2 | TRBV2 | once | CASTKDSYGYTF | TGTGCCAGCACCAAGGACAGCTATGGCTACACCTTC
. | TRBJ2-5 | TRBV7-3 | . | CASSLGGPRETQYF | TGTGCCAGCAGCCTAGGAGGGCCTAGGGAGACCCAGTACTTC
. | TRBJ2-1 | TRBV28 | . | CASSFIMVTRSGNEQFF | TGTGCCAGCAGTTTTATCATGGTTACTAGAAGTGGGAATGAGCAGTTCTTC
. | TRBJ1-1 | TRBV12-5 | . | CASGLVLLLEEISEAFF | TGTGCTAGTGGTTTGGTACTGCTTCTGGAGGAAATTTCTGAAGCTTTCTTT
. | TRBJ1-5 | TRBV19 | . | CASNQFGRAPQPQHF | TGTGCCAGTAATCAGTTCGGCAGGGCCCCTCAGCCCCAGCATTTT
. | TRBJ1-6 | TRBV19 | . | CASSGRGSPLHF | TGTGCCAGTAGTGGCAGGGGTTCACCCCTCCACTTT
. | TRBJ1-1 | TRBV5-1 | . | CASSWTENTEAFF | TGCGCCAGCAGCTGGACTGAAAACACTGAAGCTTTCTTT
. | TRBJ1-1 | TRBV19 | once | CASRLSDENTEAFF | TGTGCCAGTAGACTTTCCGATGAGAACACTGAAGCTTTCTTT
. | TRBJ1-1 | TRBV7-3 | . | CASSGGPMNTEAFF | TGTGCCAGCAGCGGCGGGCCCATGAACACTGAAGCTTTCTTT
TRBD1 | TRBJ1-6 | TRBV5-1 | . | CASSVGPDRDSPLHF | TGCGCCAGCAGCGTGGGACCGGACAGGGACTCACCCCTCCACTTT